The 27 T cell receptor beta chains given below trace back to one sample, sequenced in a study of regulatory T cells in long-lasting Graves disease. The time point is: newly diagnosed GD, antithyroid drugs for less than 3 months. Construction of the TCR library relied on RNA isolated from PBMCs. Researchers made TCR beta libraries by using iRepertoire HTBI primers and running Arm-PCR on CDR3 regions. In TCRdb, the multiplex PCR reads were re-called with MiXCR into one record per CDR3 protein. The table shows around 500,000 distinct CDR3 sequences, with roughly 12% occurring only once. The same specimen was also included in a second study, on T cells in Graves' hyperthyroidism and ophthalmopathy.

The sequenced sample was peripheral blood mononuclear cells (PBMCs), obtained at new diagnosis, from a patient treated with antithyroid drugs. Source of these receptors: a man younger than 45 with Graves disease.

The chain employs TRBV9 and TRBJ2-2, with 8 bases matching TRBD2. V was pared by 2 bases and J by 2 bases, with 8 bases of the junction left unmatched. Germline V gene sequence: CDR1 SGDLS, CDR2 YYNGEE. This CDR3 comprises 17 residues. CDR3 nucleotides: TGTGCCAGCAGCGTTGGAAGTAGCGGGATTAACACCGGGGAGCTGTTTTTT. This gives the protein CASSVGSSGINTGELFF.

This sequence joins TRBV6-1 and TRBJ1-4; TRBD1 matches 9 bases. V lost 6 bases to trimming and J lost 4 bases; unmatched junction nucleotides: 9. The length of the CDR3 is 16 residues. CDR1 and CDR2 (germline): MNHNS, SASEGT. The CDR3 DNA is TGTGCCAGCAGGAGTATCGGGACAGGGCATAATGAAAAACTGTTTTTT. Its translation is CASRSIGTGHNEKLFF.

This clonotype was seen repeatedly, ten times or more. The genes are TRBV12-3 or TRBV12-4 and TRBJ1-1; D call uncertain. This CDR3 spans 16 amino acids. Trimming stripped 5 bases from V and 0 bases from J, with 16 bases between. The CDR3 spells CASSPQGALMNTEAFF. As DNA, the CDR3 is TGTGCCAGCAGTCCCCAAGGTGCCCTAATGAACACTGAAGCTTTCTTT.

The rearrangement links TRBV20-1 to TRBJ1-2; D is undetermined. The germline V gene encodes CDR1 DFQATT and CDR2 SNEGSKA (reference sequence). The length of the CDR3 is 14 residues. V dropped 5 bases and J dropped 4 bases, with 17 bases sitting between them. For the CDR3, the DNA is TGCAGTGCTCCAACGACCGAGGGTGGCTATGGCTACACCTTC. Its translation is CSAPTTEGGYGYTF.

With respect to this clonotype: One end of the junction is discordant with germline, which a read error may explain. The chain couples TRBV29-1 to TRBJ2-7; the D gene could be TRBD1 or TRBD2 (5 bases each). The CDR3 covers 13 residues. Germline V gene lookup returns CDR1 SQVTM and CDR2 ANQGSEA. The CDR3 loop reads CSVEGTVGYEQYF. DNA for the CDR3: TGCAGCGTCGAAGGGACGGTAGGTTACGAGCAGTACTTC.

This clonotype was counted between two and nine times. The rearrangement uses TRBV27 and TRBJ2-3; 10 nucleotides align to TRBD2. Per germline, CDR1 MNHEY and CDR2 SMNVEV (reference sequence). The CDR3 is 16 residues long. With 4 bases clipped from V and 0 bases from J, the junction kept 4 bases outside the gene matches. This chain's CDR3 is CASSSTTSGSTDTQYF. The CDR3 nucleotides are TGTGCCAGCAGTTCGACGACTAGCGGGAGCACAGATACGCAGTATTTT.

This clonotype appeared a single time. The chain is built from TRBV28 and TRBJ1-5; D is uncertain. The CDR3 runs to 15 residues. Germline V gene data show CDR1 as MDHEN and CDR2 as SYDVKM. Trimming pared 4 bases from V and 0 bases from J, leaving 10 bases between. The CDR3, as DNA: TGTGCCAGCAGTTCAGGCAGTCATAGCAATCAGCCCCAGCATTTT. As protein: CASSSGSHSNQPQHF.

This clonotype occurred a few times. V and J are TRBV28 and TRBJ2-3, with D unresolved. Trimming removed 5 bases at V and 0 bases at J, with 15 bases between. Germline CDR1 MDHEN, CDR2 SYDVKM. The CDR3 has 16 residues. In nucleotides, the CDR3 is TGTGCCAGCAGTCCCTATAACGGACCTAGCACAGATACGCAGTATTTT. Protein: CASSPYNGPSTDTQYF.

This clonotype was counted many times. The V and J genes are TRBV3-1 and TRBJ1-5, with D tentatively TRBD1 (5 bases). The CDR3 runs to 14 residues. V lost 1 base and J 7 bases, leaving 11 bases between the germline ends. Germline CDR1 reads LGHDT; CDR2 reads YNNKEL (reference sequence). CDR3 sequence: CASSQGGFDQPQHF. The CDR3 nucleotides read TGTGCCAGCAGCCAAGGGGGGTTCGACCAGCCCCAGCATTTT.

This clonotype appeared many times. The chain joins TRBV5-1 to TRBJ2-7; a possible D gene is TRBD2 (6 bases). CDR1 and CDR2 (germline): SGHRS, YFSETQ. CDR3 size: 15 residues. Trimming removed 0 bases at V and 7 bases at J, with 17 bases between. CDR3 sequence reads: CASSLGGPRAGEQYF. The CDR3 coding sequence is TGCGCCAGCAGCTTGGGTGGACCTCGGGCGGGGGAGCAGTACTTC.

In its sample, this clonotype was seen many times. The genes are TRBV12-3 or TRBV12-4 and TRBJ2-5, with 7 nucleotides matching TRBD1. The junction had 8 bases not matched to a gene; V was cut back by 5 bases and J by 5 bases. The CDR3 contains 14 residues. Here the CDR3 DNA reads TGTGCCAGCAGTCCCGACAGGGCCAGGGAGACCCAGTACTTC. Its translation is CASSPDRARETQYF.

V gene TRBV27 combines with J gene TRBJ2-4; 7 bases match TRBD1. The CDR3 runs 15 residues. The J segment lost 4 bases and the V segment lost 5 bases, leaving 8 bases of the junction unmatched. Germline lookup yields CDR1 MNHEY and CDR2 SMNVEV (reference sequence). Here the CDR3 reads CASSGPLRGKNIQYF. DNA for the CDR3: TGTGCCAGCAGTGGGCCCCTCAGGGGGAAAAACATTCAGTACTTC.

This clonotype was seen many times. The J gene is TRBJ2-3, the V gene TRBV7-2; TRBD2 is a possible D gene (6 bases). Per the germline V gene, CDR1 is SGHTA and CDR2 is FQGNSA. The V end lost 1 base, the J end lost 3 bases, and 17 bases lay between the germline ends. The CDR3 length is 17 residues. The DNA for the CDR3 is TGTGCCAGCAGCTTAGTATCCGGGAGTCGGGTTACAGATACGCAGTATTTT. As protein: CASSLVSGSRVTDTQYF.

This clonotype was counted many times. The chain recombines TRBV25-1 with TRBJ1-3, with D tentatively TRBD1 (6 bases). This CDR3 region has 16 residues. CDR1 is MGHDK, CDR2 SYGVNS, per germline. Trimming pared 5 bases from V and 0 bases from J, leaving 14 bases between. This CDR3 is CASSPWGASSGNTIYF. The CDR3 nucleotides read TGTGCCAGCAGTCCGTGGGGGGCGAGCTCTGGAAACACCATATATTTT.

This clonotype appeared a few times. The V gene is TRBV2, the J gene TRBJ1-3; no clear D. Germline loops: CDR1 SNHLY, CDR2 FYNNEI. Trimming shortened V by 5 bases and J by 8 bases, and 7 bases separated the two germline ends. The CDR3 loop spans 11 amino acids. In DNA form, the CDR3 reads TGTGCCAGCAGTTGGGTAGACACCATATATTTT. Translating it yields CASSWVDTIYF.

This clonotype was seen only a few times. The CDR3 region is CSAPGGLAGRYNEQFF. CDR3 DNA: TGCAGTGCGCCGGGGGGACTAGCGGGGCGATACAATGAGCAGTTCTTC. The chain recombines TRBV20-1 with TRBJ2-1; 13 nucleotides agree with TRBD2. J gave up 4 bases and V 6 bases, and 9 bases lay outside the gene matches. CDR3 length equals 16 residues. The V gene's germline CDR1 is DFQATT and CDR2 SNEGSKA (reference sequence).

This clonotype was detected ten times or more. The V call is TRBV11-2, the J call TRBJ2-1; TRBD1 is a possible D gene (6 bases). Germline V gene lookup returns CDR1 SGHAT and CDR2 FQNNGV. With 5 bases removed from V and 0 bases from J, the gap between germline ends came to 8 bases. This CDR3 is 14 amino acids long. CDR3 DNA sequence: TGTGCCAGCAGCAAGGGGGTCTCCTACAATGAGCAGTTCTTC. It yields the protein CASSKGVSYNEQFF. Complete variable domain (other parts from reference TRBV11-2 and TRBJ2-1): EAGVAQSPRYKIIEKRQSVAFWCNPISGHATLYWYQQILGQGPKLLIQFQNNGVVDDSQLPKDRFSAERLKGVDSTLKIQPAKLEDSAVYLCASSKGVSYNEQFFGPGTRLTVL.

This clonotype was detected many times. The gene calls are TRBV12-3 or TRBV12-4 and TRBJ1-1; unclear D gene. Trimming removed 4 bases from V and 0 bases from J, with 9 bases in between. The CDR3 extends over 14 amino acids. The CDR3 DNA is TGTGCCAGCAGTTCTCAGTCAATGAACACTGAAGCTTTCTTT. It yields the protein CASSSQSMNTEAFF.

This clonotype was recorded many times. V is TRBV19 and J is TRBJ2-5; perhaps TRBD1 as D (5 bases). Germline CDR1 reads LNHDA; CDR2 reads SQIVND (reference sequence). The CDR3 is 13 amino acids. Trimming left V 2 bases short and J 1 base short, with 5 bases between. The CDR3 protein is CASSIRGQETQYF. The CDR3 coding sequence is TGTGCCAGTAGTATAAGGGGCCAAGAGACCCAGTACTTC. Full variable domain (rest looked up from reference TRBV19 and TRBJ2-5): DGGITQSPKYLFRKEGQNVTLSCEQNLNHDAMYWYRQDPGQGLRLIYYSQIVNDFQKGDIAEGYSVSREKKESFPLTVTSAQKNPTAFYLCASSIRGQETQYFGPGTRLLVL.

This clonotype was found many times. The chain couples TRBV20-1 to TRBJ2-7; D gene unclear. CDR3 length equals 12 residues. Between the trimmed V and J ends, which lost 3 bases and 0 bases, there was a span of 6 bases. Per the germline V gene, CDR1 is DFQATT and CDR2 is SNEGSKA (reference sequence). DNA of the CDR3: TGCAGTGCTAGGGGCGCCTCCTACGAGCAGTACTTC. Its protein product is CSARGASYEQYF.

This clonotype has a handful of counts. V gene TRBV18 combines with J gene TRBJ2-2; TRBD2 agrees at 7 bases. The ends lost 2 bases at V and 3 bases at J; junction bases unmatched: 6. The CDR3 loop spans 16 amino acids. CDR1 and CDR2 (germline): KGHSH, LQKENI. The CDR3: CASSPVSREYTGELFF. The CDR3 DNA reads as TGTGCCAGCTCACCAGTTTCGCGGGAGTACACCGGGGAGCTGTTTTTT.

This clonotype came up a few times. In DNA form, the CDR3 reads TGTGCCAGCAGCCCGGGACTAGCGGGAGGCGGGCTTATTGCAGATACGCAGTATTTT. Its protein product is CASSPGLAGGGLIADTQYF. The chain is built from TRBV11-3 and TRBJ2-3, with 15 bases lining up with TRBD2. The germline V gene encodes CDR1 SGHNT and CDR2 YENEEA. With V trimmed by 5 bases and J by 4 bases, 13 bases remained unmatched. CDR3 size: 19 residues.

This clonotype showed up many times. The gene calls are TRBV7-8 and TRBJ2-5; perhaps TRBD1 as D (5 bases). CDR1 is SGHVS, CDR2 FQNEAQ, per germline. V gave up 5 bases and J gave up 7 bases, with 14 bases separating them. There are 13 residues in the CDR3. The CDR3 reads CASSQSREGTQYF. The DNA for the CDR3 is TGTGCCAGCAGCCAAAGCAGGGAAGGGACCCAGTACTTC.

This clonotype showed up many times. V is TRBV12-3 or TRBV12-4 and J is TRBJ2-2; 7 nucleotides align to TRBD2. J lost 6 bases, V lost 6 bases, and 7 bases had no gene match. This CDR3 comprises 14 residues. CDR3 residues: CASSPSGGAGELFF. In DNA, the CDR3 is TGTGCCAGCAGCCCTAGCGGAGGGGCCGGGGAGCTGTTTTTT.

This clonotype was counted a few times. V gene TRBV5-1 combines with J gene TRBJ2-1; D not certain. Germline CDR1 SGHRS, CDR2 YFSETQ. This CDR3 has 16 amino acids. V lost 1 base to trimming and J lost 4 bases, with 15 bases between them. The DNA of the CDR3 is TGCGCCAGCAGCTTGAACAGTGAGCTCCTTTACAATGAGCAGTTCTTC. It encodes CASSLNSELLYNEQFF.

This clonotype was counted ten times or more. The V and J genes are TRBV11-2 and TRBJ2-1, with D unresolved. The V gene lost 1 base and the J gene lost 6 bases, with 13 bases spanning the gap. This CDR3 contains 15 residues. The V gene's germline CDR1 is SGHAT and CDR2 FQNNGV. The CDR3 is CASSLGLGDSNEQFF. Here the CDR3 DNA reads TGTGCCAGCAGCTTAGGACTCGGAGACTCCAATGAGCAGTTCTTC.

In this sample, this clonotype turned up a few times. The chain carries TRBV27 and TRBJ2-7; 8 bases align to TRBD2. V lost 7 bases, J lost 9 bases, and 17 bases stayed unmatched. Germline V lookup: CDR1 MNHEY, CDR2 SMNVEV (reference sequence). This CDR3 has 15 amino acids. The CDR3 nucleotides are TGTGCCAGCATCCCCAGCGGGAGACTCCAACGGGGGCAGTACTTC. This codes for CASIPSGRLQRGQYF.